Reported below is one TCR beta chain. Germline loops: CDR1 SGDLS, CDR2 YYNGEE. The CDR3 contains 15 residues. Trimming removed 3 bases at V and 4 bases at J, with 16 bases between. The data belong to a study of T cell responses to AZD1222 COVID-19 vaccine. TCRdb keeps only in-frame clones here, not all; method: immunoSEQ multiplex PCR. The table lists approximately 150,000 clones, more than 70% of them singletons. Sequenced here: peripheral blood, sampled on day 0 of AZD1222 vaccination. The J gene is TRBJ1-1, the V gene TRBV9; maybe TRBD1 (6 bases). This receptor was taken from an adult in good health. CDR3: CASSAQGGVGTEAFF. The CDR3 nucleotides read TGTGCCAGCAGCGCCCAAGGGGGGGTCGGCACTGAAGCTTTCTTT.